One and the same sample provided the 13 T cell receptor beta chains below, sequenced in a study of T cell responses to AZD1222 COVID-19 vaccine. This table comes from immunoSEQ multiplex PCR, and its TCRdb copy is limited to in-frame clones, with some not included. The data hold approximately 89,000 clones, with around 92% observed a single time. Sequenced material: peripheral blood, taken on day 0 of AZD1222 vaccination. The receptor set was obtained from an adult in good health.

The genes are TRBV19 and TRBJ2-5; 8 bases agree with TRBD2. J gave up 3 bases and V 2 bases, and 8 bases lay outside the gene matches. The germline V gene encodes CDR1 LNHDA and CDR2 SQIVND (reference sequence). The CDR3 loop spans 16 amino acids. This CDR3 is CASSISPAGVEETQYF. As DNA, the CDR3 is TGTGCCAGTAGTATATCCCCAGCGGGAGTTGAAGAGACCCAGTACTTC. The whole variable domain, filled in from reference TRBV19 and TRBJ2-5, reads DGGITQSPKYLFRKEGQNVTLSCEQNLNHDAMYWYRQDPGQGLRLIYYSQIVNDFQKGDIAEGYSVSREKKESFPLTVTSAQKNPTAFYLCASSISPAGVEETQYFGPGTRLLVL.

This clone came up once. V gene TRBV2 combines with J gene TRBJ2-5; 8 bases are a match to TRBD1. CDR3 length equals 15 residues. V was clipped by 4 bases and J by 2 bases; unmatched bases: 6. CDR1 and CDR2 (germline): SNHLY, FYNNEI. CDR3 DNA: TGTGCCAGCAGTGGGACAGGGAATTGGCAAGAGACCCAGTACTTC. This codes for CASSGTGNWQETQYF.

The chain combines TRBV7-2 with TRBJ2-5; D uncertain. Germline V gene lookup returns CDR1 SGHTA and CDR2 FQGNSA. The V end was cut by 2 bases, the J end by 0 bases, with 10 bases between. This CDR3 region has 15 residues. Here the CDR3 reads CASSLRQAYQETQYF. The CDR3 DNA sequence: TGTGCCAGCAGCTTAAGGCAGGCCTACCAAGAGACCCAGTACTTC.

The chain links TRBV11-2 to TRBJ1-5; D ambiguous. Germline V gives CDR1 SGHAT, CDR2 FQNNGV. V lost 2 bases to trimming and J lost 4 bases, with 9 bases between them. This CDR3 comprises 14 residues. CDR3 nucleotides: TGTGCCAGCAGCTTAACCAGCCAGAATCAGCCCCAGCATTTT. Protein sequence: CASSLTSQNQPQHF.

The chain combines TRBV9 with TRBJ1-3; 11 nucleotides match TRBD1. The CDR3 is made up of 16 amino acids. The germline gives CDR1 SGDLS, CDR2 YYNGEE. Losses at the gene ends were 4 bases for V and 8 bases for J; bases not matched to a gene: 11. For the CDR3, the DNA is TGTGCCAGCAGCCCTCACGGACAGGGGGCTACTTACACCATATATTTT. As protein: CASSPHGQGATYTIYF.

The J gene is TRBJ2-3, the V gene TRBV5-1, with no clear D. The CDR3 sequence is 13 residues long. Germline V CDR1 and CDR2: SGHRS, YFSETQ. V was pared by 0 bases and J by 1 base, with 3 bases between. CDR3 amino acids: CASSLGGTDTQYF. DNA for the CDR3: TGCGCCAGCAGCTTGGGGGGCACAGATACGCAGTATTTT.

The chain couples TRBV6-2 or TRBV6-3 to TRBJ2-7, with 7 bases matching TRBD1. V trimming: 2 bases; J trimming: 2 bases; junction bases outside the gene matches: 3. The CDR3 spans 14 residues. Per germline, CDR1 MNHEY and CDR2 SVGEGT. CDR3: CASSYRGTAYEQYF. CDR3 sequence (DNA): TGTGCCAGCAGTTACCGTGGGACAGCCTACGAGCAGTACTTC.

The CDR3 DNA reads as TGTGCCAGCTCACCCCCCGGCGAGTCCGTCCTGTTCTTC. Amino acids: CASSPPGESVLFF. The V and J genes are TRBV18 and TRBJ2-1; D gene unclear. V was shortened by 3 bases and J by 15 bases, with 18 bases between the two germline ends. The CDR3 sequence is 13 residues long. Germline V CDR1 and CDR2: KGHSH, LQKENI. Full variable domain (missing parts from reference TRBV18 and TRBJ2-1): NAGVMQNPRHLVRRRGQEARLRCSPMKGHSHVYWYRQLPEEGLKFMVYLQKENIIDESGMPKERFSAEFPKEGPSILRIQQVVRGDSAAYFCASSPPGESVLFFGPGTRLTVL.

The CDR3 region has the DNA TGTGCCAGCAGCTCCGGTGGACCGGGAAACTCCGGGGAGCCCCAGCATTTT. Translated: CASSSGGPGNSGEPQHF. The chain joins TRBV7-2 to TRBJ1-5; no clear D. Trimming removed 4 bases from V and 8 bases from J, with 24 bases in between. CDR3 size: 17 residues. Germline V gives CDR1 SGHTA, CDR2 FQGNSA.

The J gene is TRBJ1-2, the V gene TRBV2; D ambiguous. This CDR3 has 13 amino acids. Trimming took off 8 bases at V and 2 bases at J, with 12 bases between the two ends. Germline V CDR1 and CDR2: SNHLY, FYNNEI. In DNA form, the CDR3 reads TGTGCCAGCTTGTCCGACACGAACTATGGCTACACCTTC. It translates to CASLSDTNYGYTF. Full variable domain (rest looked up from reference TRBV2 and TRBJ1-2): EPEVTQTPSHQVTQMGQEVILRCVPISNHLYFYWYRQILGQKVEFLVSFYNNEISEKSEIFDDQFSVERPDGSNFTLKIRSTKLEDSAMYFCASLSDTNYGYTFGSGTRLTVV.

The chain employs TRBV7-2 and TRBJ1-6, with TRBD1 matching 7 bases. The CDR3 has 14 residues. CDR1 and CDR2 (germline): SGHTA, FQGNSA. J gave up 9 bases and V 5 bases, and 7 bases lay outside the gene matches. The CDR3 loop is CASSNRGWGSPLHF. CDR3 DNA sequence: TGTGCCAGCAGCAACAGGGGCTGGGGTTCACCCCTCCACTTT.

The chain has TRBV6-5 and TRBJ2-2; 9 nucleotides line up with TRBD1. Looked up from germline, CDR1 is MNHEY and CDR2 is SVGAGI. The CDR3 is made up of 15 amino acids. V gave up 6 bases and J gave up 7 bases; unmatched junction bases: 9. The CDR3 here is CASRDNRGLGGELFF. For the CDR3, the DNA is TGTGCCAGCAGAGACAACAGGGGGCTGGGCGGGGAGCTGTTTTTT.

The V gene is TRBV10-3, the J gene TRBJ2-1, with D uncertain. This CDR3 spans 14 amino acids. Trimming left V 0 bases short and J 6 bases short, with 9 bases between. Germline CDR1 ENHRY, CDR2 SYGVKD. DNA for the CDR3: TGTGCCATCAGTGAGTCGAGTTCTCTCAATGAGCAGTTCTTC. Translation: CAISESSSLNEQFF.